This record looks at one T cell receptor beta chain sequence and its context. This entry comes from a study of blood T cell repertoires in COVID-19. Per the germline V gene, CDR1 is LGHNA and CDR2 is YNFKEQ. Between the trimmed V and J ends, which lost 1 base and 1 base, there was a span of 20 bases. The CDR3 covers 19 residues. The method was immunoSEQ multiplex PCR; TCRdb's version includes in-frame clones alone and lacks a portion of them. The table shows 200,000 to 250,000 clones, with around 86% occurring only once. The clonotype was recovered from a woman in her 30s who had recovered from COVID-19. The specimen sequenced was peripheral blood. This chain links TRBV4-2 with TRBJ2-1, with D perhaps TRBD2 (6 bases). Here the CDR3 reads CASSQGRGETEISYNEQFF. CDR3 nucleotide sequence: TGTGCCAGCAGCCAAGGTCGCGGGGAGACAGAAATTTCCTACAATGAGCAGTTCTTC.